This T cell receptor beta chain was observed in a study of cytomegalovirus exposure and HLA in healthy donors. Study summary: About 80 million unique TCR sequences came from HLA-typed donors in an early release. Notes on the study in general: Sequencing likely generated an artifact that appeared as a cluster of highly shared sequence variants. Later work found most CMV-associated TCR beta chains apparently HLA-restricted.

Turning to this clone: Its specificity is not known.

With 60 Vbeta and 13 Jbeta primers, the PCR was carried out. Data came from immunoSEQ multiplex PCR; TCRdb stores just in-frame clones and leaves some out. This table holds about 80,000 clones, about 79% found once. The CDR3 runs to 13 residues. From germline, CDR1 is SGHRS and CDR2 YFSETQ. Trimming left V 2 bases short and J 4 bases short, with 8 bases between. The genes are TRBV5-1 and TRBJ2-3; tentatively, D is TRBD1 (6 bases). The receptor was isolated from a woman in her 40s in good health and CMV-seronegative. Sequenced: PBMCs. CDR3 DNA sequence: TGCGCCAGCAGCTTTGAGGGGGCAGATACGCAGTATTTT. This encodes CASSFEGADTQYF.